A selection of T cell receptor beta chains follows, all from one sample in a study of blood T cell repertoires in COVID-19. The table came from immunoSEQ multiplex PCR; TCRdb's copy has only in-frame clones and leaves some out. This repertoire shows 25,000 to 30,000 clones, approximately 84% found once; its top ten account for about 51%. Sequenced: peripheral blood. The receptors were gathered from a middle-aged man with active or convalescent COVID-19. Each CDR3 is given with its conserved first and last residue. A D gene is named only where the DNA matches it firmly. Some rows mark clone size as missing; the rest say once, few, many or name a class of expanded clone.

J | D | size | V | CDR3 | DNA
TRBJ2-7 | TRBD1 | . | TRBV10-3 | CAISPDRAEQYF | TGTGCCATCAGCCCCGACAGGGCCGAGCAGTACTTC
TRBJ1-2 | . | . | TRBV5-6 | CASSQEVGWSGYTF | TGTGCCAGCAGCCAGGAGGTGGGCTGGAGTGGCTACACCTTC
TRBJ2-3 | . | . | TRBV28 | CASSHSDTGDTQYF | TGTGCCAGCAGCCACTCCGATACAGGGGATACGCAGTATTTT
TRBJ2-2 | . | . | TRBV15 | CATSRDQRGTGELFF | TGTGCCACCAGCAGAGATCAGAGGGGGACCGGGGAGCTGTTTTTT
TRBJ2-3 | TRBD2 | . | TRBV10-3 | CAISGATSGSTDTQYF | TGTGCCATCAGTGGGGCGACTAGCGGAAGCACAGATACGCAGTATTTT
TRBJ2-5 | TRBD2 | once | TRBV28 | CASTHWRGLGYQETQYF | TGTGCCAGCACCCATTGGCGGGGGTTGGGCTACCAAGAGACCCAGTACTTC
TRBJ1-2 | TRBD1 | . | TRBV9 | CASSLRDRAAYGYTF | TGTGCCAGCAGCCTCCGGGACAGGGCTGCCTATGGCTACACCTTC
TRBJ2-7 | TRBD1 | few | TRBV5-4 | CASRSSDRGEQYF | TGTGCCAGCAGATCTAGCGACAGGGGCGAGCAGTACTTC
TRBJ1-3 | TRBD1 | few | TRBV28 | CASSLGGSIGNTIYF | TGTGCCAGCAGCCTAGGGGGCAGCATAGGAAACACCATATATTTT
TRBJ2-1 | . | . | TRBV19 | CASSMRVGSSYNEQFF | TGTGCCAGTAGTATGAGAGTCGGTAGCTCCTACAATGAGCAGTTCTTC
TRBJ2-3 | TRBD1 | few | TRBV7-3 | CASSTYRGADTQYF | TGTGCCAGCAGCACCTACAGGGGGGCAGATACGCAGTATTTT
TRBJ1-2 | . | . | TRBV28 | CASSLAGTQKDGYTF | TGTGCCAGCAGTTTGGCAGGGACACAGAAAGATGGCTACACCTTC
TRBJ1-3 | TRBD1 | . | TRBV4-2 | CASRRSGGRGNTIYF | TGTGCCAGCAGACGATCAGGGGGTCGGGGAAACACCATATATTTT
TRBJ2-3 | . | . | TRBV19 | CASSPRTSSTDTQYF | TGTGCCAGTAGTCCTCGGACATCTAGCACAGATACGCAGTATTTT
TRBJ1-4 | . | . | TRBV18 | CASSSATNEKLFF | TGTGCCAGCTCTTCGGCAACTAATGAAAAACTGTTTTTT
TRBJ1-1 | . | few | TRBV30 | CAWMAVLNTEAFF | TGTGCCTGGATGGCAGTACTGAACACTGAAGCTTTCTTT
TRBJ2-5 | . | . | TRBV2 | CASINLRYYGETQYF | TGTGCCAGCATTAACCTCCGTTACTACGGGGAGACCCAGTACTTC
TRBJ1-2 | TRBD1 | . | TRBV4-1 | CASSHSPGQGYNYGYTF | TGCGCCAGCAGCCACTCCCCCGGACAGGGTTATAACTATGGCTACACCTTC
TRBJ2-1 | . | . | TRBV29-1 | CSVTWRFAYNEQFF | TGCAGCGTGACGTGGCGGTTTGCATACAATGAGCAGTTCTTC
TRBJ1-1 | . | . | TRBV6-1 | CASSETTGHTEAFF | TGTGCCAGCAGTGAAACGACAGGACACACTGAAGCTTTCTTT
TRBJ2-3 | . | . | TRBV5-4 | CASSLQGSDTQYF | TGTGCCAGCAGCTTGCAGGGATCAGATACGCAGTATTTT
TRBJ2-5 | TRBD1 | . | TRBV9 | CASSWGQGEETQYF | TGTGCCAGCAGCTGGGGACAGGGGGAAGAGACCCAGTACTTC
TRBJ1-3 | . | . | TRBV5-1 | CASSLDPPDRRSGNTIYF | TGCGCCAGCAGCTTGGACCCCCCAGACAGGCGATCTGGAAACACCATATATTTT
TRBJ2-3 | TRBD1 | . | TRBV2 | CASRDRGGSDTQYF | TGTGCCAGCAGAGACAGGGGTGGTTCAGATACGCAGTATTTT
TRBJ1-3 | TRBD1 | . | TRBV19 | CATRDRSSGNTIYF | TGTGCCACCAGGGACAGAAGCTCTGGAAACACCATATATTTT
TRBJ2-2 | . | . | TRBV18 | CASSPPQGAGELFF | TGTGCCAGCTCACCACCACAGGGTGCCGGGGAGCTGTTTTTT
TRBJ2-2 | . | . | TRBV11-3 | CASTSNTGELFF | TGTGCCAGCACCTCGAACACCGGGGAGCTGTTTTTT
TRBJ2-3 | . | . | TRBV6-5 | CATLADTQYF | TGTGCCACCCTCGCAGATACGCAGTATTTT
TRBJ2-5 | TRBD2 | few | TRBV4-2 | CASSAGLAGAETQYF | TGTGCCAGCAGCGCGGGACTAGCGGGAGCTGAGACCCAGTACTTC
TRBJ2-3 | TRBD2 | . | TRBV29-1 | CSVGGTRGSDTQYF | TGCAGCGTTGGGGGGACTAGGGGATCGGATACGCAGTATTTT
TRBJ2-7 | TRBD2 | . | TRBV11-3 | CASSLGAGAIYEQYF | TGTGCCAGCAGCTTAGGGGCGGGAGCTATTTACGAGCAGTACTTC
TRBJ2-3 | . | . | TRBV12-3/TRBV12-4 | CASSPHGADTQYF | TGTGCCAGCAGCCCACACGGGGCAGATACGCAGTATTTT
TRBJ1-2 | TRBD1 | . | TRBV7-9 | CASSSPGTGHGYTF | TGTGCCAGCAGCTCCCCAGGGACAGGGCATGGCTACACCTTC
TRBJ1-2 | . | . | TRBV7-2 | CASSPTPPRFYGYTF | TGTGCCAGCAGCCCTACTCCTCCCCGTTTCTATGGCTACACCTTC
TRBJ1-4 | . | . | TRBV7-9 | CASQRETSNEKLFF | TGTGCCAGCCAACGGGAGACGTCTAATGAAAAACTGTTTTTT
TRBJ1-4 | . | . | TRBV18 | CASSPSEVATNEKLFF | TGTGCCAGCTCACCGAGCGAGGTGGCAACTAATGAAAAACTGTTTTTT
TRBJ2-5 | TRBD1 | . | TRBV15 | CATSGQGAGQETQYF | TGTGCCACCAGCGGCCAGGGGGCCGGGCAAGAGACCCAGTACTTC
TRBJ2-1 | TRBD2 | . | TRBV7-2 | CASSLLGLAVNEQFF | TGTGCCAGCAGCTTATTGGGACTAGCTGTCAATGAGCAGTTCTTC
TRBJ2-7 | . | . | TRBV3-1/TRBV3-2 | CASSQAYEQYF | TGTGCCAGCAGCCAAGCTTACGAGCAGTACTTC
TRBJ1-6 | . | . | TRBV2 | CASSVKDSSMSLHF | TGTGCCAGCAGTGTGAAGGACAGCTCCATGTCCCTCCACTTT
TRBJ2-5 | TRBD2 | . | TRBV10-2 | CASSEPDLPGGLLETQYF | TGCGCCAGCAGTGAGCCGGATCTACCGGGGGGGCTCTTAGAGACCCAGTACTTC